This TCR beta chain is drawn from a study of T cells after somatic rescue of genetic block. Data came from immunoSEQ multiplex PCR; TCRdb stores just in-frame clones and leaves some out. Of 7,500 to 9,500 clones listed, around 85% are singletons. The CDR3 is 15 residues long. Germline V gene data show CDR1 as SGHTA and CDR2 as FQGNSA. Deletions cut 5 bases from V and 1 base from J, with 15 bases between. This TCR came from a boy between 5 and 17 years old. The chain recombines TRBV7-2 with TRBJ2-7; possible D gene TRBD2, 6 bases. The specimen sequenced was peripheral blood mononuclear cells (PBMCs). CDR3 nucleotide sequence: TGTGCCAGCAGCCTCCATGGGACTCTGTCCTACGAGCAGTACTTC. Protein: CASSLHGTLSYEQYF. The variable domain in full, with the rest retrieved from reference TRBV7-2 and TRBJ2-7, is GAGVSQSPSNKVTEKGKDVELRCDPISGHTALYWYRQSLGQGLEFLIYFQGNSAPDKSGLPSDRFSAERTGGSVSTLTIQRTQQEDSAVYLCASSLHGTLSYEQYFGPGTRLTVT.